This TCR beta chain was sequenced in a study of neoadjuvant nivolumab and ipilimumab in lung cancer. Overall study results and limits: Only a single major-pathologic-response sample was available for clonality analysis.

Deletions cut 5 bases from V and 0 bases from J, with 15 bases between. There are 15 residues in the CDR3. Germline V CDR1 and CDR2: SGHRS, YFSETQ. To note about this clone: Its antigen is as yet unknown.

Assay used: immunoSEQ multiplex PCR; TCRdb lists only in-frame clones, some missing. The sample yields roughly 4,700 clones, around three quarters seen once. Sequencing was performed on normal lung tissue adjacent to the tumor, taken after neoadjuvant nivolumab, alone or with ipilimumab, at or shortly before surgery. The V gene is TRBV5-1, the J gene TRBJ2-7, with D possibly matching TRBD2 (6 bases). The receptor's source is an adult with non-small cell lung cancer. Some clones in this sample may be carry-over from other donors' samples. The chain's CDR3 is CASRIAGTASYEQYF. CDR3 nucleotide sequence: TGCGCCAGCAGAATCGCGGGGACGGCCTCCTACGAGCAGTACTTC.